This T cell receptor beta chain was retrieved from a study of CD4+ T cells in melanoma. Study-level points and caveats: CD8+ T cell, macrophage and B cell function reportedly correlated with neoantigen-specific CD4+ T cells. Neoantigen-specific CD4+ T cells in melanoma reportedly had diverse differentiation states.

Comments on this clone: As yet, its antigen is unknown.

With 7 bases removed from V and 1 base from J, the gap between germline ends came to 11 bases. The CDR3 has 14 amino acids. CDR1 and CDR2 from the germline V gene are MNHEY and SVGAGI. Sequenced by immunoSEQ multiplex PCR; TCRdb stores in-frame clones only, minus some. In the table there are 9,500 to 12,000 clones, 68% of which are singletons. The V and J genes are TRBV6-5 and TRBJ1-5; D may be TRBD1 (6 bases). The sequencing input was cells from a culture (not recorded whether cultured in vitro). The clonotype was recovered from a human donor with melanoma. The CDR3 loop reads CASNPDRSNQPQHF. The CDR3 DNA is TGTGCCAGCAATCCGGACAGAAGCAATCAGCCCCAGCATTTT.